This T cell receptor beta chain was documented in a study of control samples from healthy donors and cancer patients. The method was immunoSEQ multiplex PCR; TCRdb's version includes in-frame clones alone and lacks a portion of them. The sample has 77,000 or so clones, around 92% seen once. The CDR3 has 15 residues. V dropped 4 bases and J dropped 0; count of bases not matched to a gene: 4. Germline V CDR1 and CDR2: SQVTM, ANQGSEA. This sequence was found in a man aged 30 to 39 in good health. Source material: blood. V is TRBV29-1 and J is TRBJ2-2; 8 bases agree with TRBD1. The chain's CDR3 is CSVVGDRSNTGELFF. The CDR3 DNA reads TGCAGCGTTGTCGGGGACAGGTCGAACACCGGGGAGCTGTTTTTT.